This TCR beta chain was retrieved from a study of T cell responses to AZD1222 COVID-19 vaccine. Notes on the study in general: All repertoire sampling was performed exclusively after the peak T cell response. Clonal diversity was possibly underestimated, and the donors were mostly white British, with more females. Unmutated variant regions are reportedly targeted by nearly half of spike-specific TCRs.

This clone showed up just a few times. The antigen is not known. Method: immunoSEQ multiplex PCR; TCRdb's copy keeps in-frame clones and lacks some. The sample holds about 68,000 clones, about 90% seen once. The germline V and J ends were trimmed by 4 bases and 0 bases, with 4 bases remaining between them. The CDR3 extends over 12 amino acids. Germline V gene data show CDR1 as SGHRS and CDR2 as YFSETQ. V usage is TRBV5-1 and J usage is TRBJ1-2; no definite D call. The material was peripheral blood, obtained on day 0 of AZD1222 vaccination. The source is an adult in good health. This CDR3 reads CASSGTNYGYTF. The DNA of the CDR3 is TGCGCCAGCAGCGGAACTAACTATGGCTACACCTTC.